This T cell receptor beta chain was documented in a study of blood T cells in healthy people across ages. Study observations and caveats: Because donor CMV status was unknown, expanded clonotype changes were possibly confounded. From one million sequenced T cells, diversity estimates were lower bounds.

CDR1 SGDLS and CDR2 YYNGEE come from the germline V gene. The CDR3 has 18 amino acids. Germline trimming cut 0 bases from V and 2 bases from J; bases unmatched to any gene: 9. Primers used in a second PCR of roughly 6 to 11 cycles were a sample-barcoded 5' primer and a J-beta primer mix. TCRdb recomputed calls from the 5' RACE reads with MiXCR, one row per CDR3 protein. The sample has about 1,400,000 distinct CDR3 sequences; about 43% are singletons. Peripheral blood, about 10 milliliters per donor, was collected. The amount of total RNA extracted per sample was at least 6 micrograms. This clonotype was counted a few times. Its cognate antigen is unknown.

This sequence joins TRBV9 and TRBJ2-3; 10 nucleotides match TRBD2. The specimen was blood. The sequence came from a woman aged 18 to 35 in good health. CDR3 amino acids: CASSVDSRLAGDTDTQYF. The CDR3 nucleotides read TGTGCCAGCAGCGTAGATTCCCGCCTAGCGGGGGACACAGATACGCAGTATTTT.